This TCR beta chain was observed in a study of beta chain features in type 1 diabetes. Whole-study context: No patient-donor differences in age, gender, total cells or subset yield.

CD4+ naive, central memory, regulatory and stem cell-like memory cells were sorted via CD45RO/CCR7/CD25/CD127/CD95/CD27. TCRB transcripts that were expressed got sequenced, as all of the isolated RNA had been reverse transcribed. Assay used: immunoSEQ multiplex PCR; TCRdb lists only in-frame clones, some missing. The sample gives some 22,000 clones, 55% to 75% of which show up once; 2% to 2.5% is in the top ten. Unmatched junction bases numbered 6, after V lost 4 bases and J lost 5 bases. Germline CDR1 is ENHRY and CDR2 is SYGVKD. The CDR3 is 15 amino acids. The gene calls are TRBV10-3 and TRBJ1-1, with 11 bases aligning to TRBD1. Specimen: Tregs from blood. This sequence originates from a woman in her thirties or forties in good health. This CDR3 reads CAISAGTGGRTEAFF. The CDR3 region has the DNA TGTGCCATCAGTGCCGGGACAGGGGGGAGGACTGAAGCTTTCTTT.